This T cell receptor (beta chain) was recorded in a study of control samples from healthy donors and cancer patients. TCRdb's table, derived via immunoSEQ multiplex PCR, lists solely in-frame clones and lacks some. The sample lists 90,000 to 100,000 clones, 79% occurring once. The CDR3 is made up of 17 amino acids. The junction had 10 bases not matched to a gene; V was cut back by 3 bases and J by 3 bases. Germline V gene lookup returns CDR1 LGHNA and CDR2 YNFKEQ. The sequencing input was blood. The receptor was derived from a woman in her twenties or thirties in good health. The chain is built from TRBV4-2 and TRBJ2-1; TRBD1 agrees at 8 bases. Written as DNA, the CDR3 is TGTGCCAGCAGCCAGGAGCAGGGGGCCGAGGACTACAATGAGCAGTTCTTC. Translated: CASSQEQGAEDYNEQFF.